This TCR beta chain was identified during a study of T-cell memory formation after mild COVID-19. CDR1 is SEHNR, CDR2 FQNEAQ, per germline (reference sequence). The V end was cut by 5 bases, the J end by 2 bases, with 11 bases between. The CDR3 contains 14 residues. TCRdb itself ran the 5' RACE reads through MiXCR, one entry per CDR3 protein. The sample yields 140,000 to 150,000 distinct CDR3 sequences, 6% to 6.5% seen once. This chain links TRBV7-9 with TRBJ2-3; D assignment may be TRBD1 or TRBD2 (5 bases each). Specimen: PBMCs or a T cell subset sorted from them (not recorded which). This TCR derives from an adult woman who had mild COVID-19 (a few samples of this study predate the infection). Cell type and time point are not known. The CDR3 bases are TGTGCCAGCAGCCTGGGGACGGTCACAGATACGCAGTATTTT. It encodes CASSLGTVTDTQYF.